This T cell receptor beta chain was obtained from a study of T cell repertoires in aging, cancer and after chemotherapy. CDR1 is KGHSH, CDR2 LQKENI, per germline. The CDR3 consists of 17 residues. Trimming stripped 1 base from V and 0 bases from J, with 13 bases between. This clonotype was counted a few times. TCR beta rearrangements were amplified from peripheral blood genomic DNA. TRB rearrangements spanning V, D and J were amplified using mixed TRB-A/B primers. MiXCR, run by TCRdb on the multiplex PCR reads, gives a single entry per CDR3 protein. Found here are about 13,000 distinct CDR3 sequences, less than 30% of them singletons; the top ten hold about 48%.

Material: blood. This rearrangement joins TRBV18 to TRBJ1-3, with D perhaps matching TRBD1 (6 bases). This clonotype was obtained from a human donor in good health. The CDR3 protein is CASSPRDTRYSGNTIYF. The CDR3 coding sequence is TGTGCCAGCTCACCACGGGACACGCGTTACTCTGGAAACACCATATATTTT.